A single T cell receptor beta chain is shown here with its context. Its antigen is currently unknown. This entry is derived from a study of siplizumab effects on memory and regulatory T cells. Profiling relied on immunoSEQ multiplex PCR, and the TCRdb table lists in-frame clones only, not all of them. Among over 60,000 clones listed, around 90% were seen once. Regarding the study as a whole: With siplizumab, mappable alloreactive CD4+ clones averaged around 70% Treg-derived, versus 25% to 30% in controls.

The CDR3 consists of 14 residues. V lost 2 bases to trimming and J lost 3 bases; unmatched junction nucleotides: 3. Germline CDR1 and CDR2: MGHRA and YSYEKL. V is TRBV4-1 and J is TRBJ1-2; 7 nucleotides align to TRBD1. Source material: CD8+ T cells sorted from blood. The TCR was taken from a human donor in good health. The CDR3 protein is CASSQITGDYGYTF. CDR3 sequence (DNA): TGCGCCAGCAGCCAAATCACAGGGGACTATGGCTACACCTTC.